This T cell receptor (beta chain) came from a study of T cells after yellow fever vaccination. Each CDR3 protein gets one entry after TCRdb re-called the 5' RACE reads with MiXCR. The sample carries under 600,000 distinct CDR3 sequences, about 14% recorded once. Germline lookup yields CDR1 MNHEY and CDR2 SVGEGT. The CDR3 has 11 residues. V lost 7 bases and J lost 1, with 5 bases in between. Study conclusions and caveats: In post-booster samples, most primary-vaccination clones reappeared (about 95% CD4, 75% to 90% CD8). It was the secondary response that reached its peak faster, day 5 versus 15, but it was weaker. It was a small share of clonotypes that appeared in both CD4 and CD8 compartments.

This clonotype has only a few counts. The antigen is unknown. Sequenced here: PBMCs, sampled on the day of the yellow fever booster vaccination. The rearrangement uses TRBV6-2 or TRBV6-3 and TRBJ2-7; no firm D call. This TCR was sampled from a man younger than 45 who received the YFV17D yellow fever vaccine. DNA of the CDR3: TGTGCCAGCACGGGTTCCTACGAGCAGTACTTC. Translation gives CASTGSYEQYF.